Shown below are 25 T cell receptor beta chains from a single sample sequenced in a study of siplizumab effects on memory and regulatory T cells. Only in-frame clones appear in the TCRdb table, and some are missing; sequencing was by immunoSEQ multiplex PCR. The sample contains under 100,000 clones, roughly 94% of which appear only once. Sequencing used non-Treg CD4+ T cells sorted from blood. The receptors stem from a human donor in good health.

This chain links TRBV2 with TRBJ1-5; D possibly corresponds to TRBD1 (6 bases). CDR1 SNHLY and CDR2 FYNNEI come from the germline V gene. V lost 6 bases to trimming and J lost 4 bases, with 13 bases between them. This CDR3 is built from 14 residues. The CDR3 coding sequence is TGTGCCAGCAGGCACAGGGCCGAGAATCAGCCCCAGCATTTT. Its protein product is CASRHRAENQPQHF.

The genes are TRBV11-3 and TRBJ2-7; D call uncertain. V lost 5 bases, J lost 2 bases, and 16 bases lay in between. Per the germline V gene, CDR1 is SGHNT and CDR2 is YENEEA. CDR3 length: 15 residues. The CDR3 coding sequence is TGTGCCAGCAGCCCCCCCGAGACTGCAGCCTACGAGCAGTACTTC. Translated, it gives CASSPPETAAYEQYF.

CDR3 nucleotide sequence: TGTGCCAGCAGACGGGTGGGACACAATGAGCAGTTCTTC. Translating it yields CASRRVGHNEQFF. The genes are TRBV2 and TRBJ2-1; perhaps D is TRBD1 or TRBD2 (5 bases each). The germline gives CDR1 SNHLY, CDR2 FYNNEI. The CDR3 spans 13 residues. Trimming removed 6 bases at V and 5 bases at J, with 11 bases between.

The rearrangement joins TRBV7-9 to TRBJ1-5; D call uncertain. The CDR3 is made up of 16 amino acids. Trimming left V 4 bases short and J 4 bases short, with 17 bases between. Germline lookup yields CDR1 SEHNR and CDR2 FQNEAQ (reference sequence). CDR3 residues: CASSSSGASYNQPQHF. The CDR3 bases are TGTGCCAGCAGCTCCTCGGGAGCCAGCTATAATCAGCCCCAGCATTTT.

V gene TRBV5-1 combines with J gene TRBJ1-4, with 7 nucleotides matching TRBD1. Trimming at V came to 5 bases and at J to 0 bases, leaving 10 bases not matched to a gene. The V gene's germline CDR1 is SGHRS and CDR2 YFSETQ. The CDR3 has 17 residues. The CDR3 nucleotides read TGCGCCAGCAGACAAACAGGGGCCCGGGCAACTAATGAAAAACTGTTTTTT. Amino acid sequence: CASRQTGARATNEKLFF.

The CDR3 region has the DNA TGTGCCAGCAGCTTATTAGGGTTAGCGGGAGGTTCAGATACGCAGTATTTT. Residues: CASSLLGLAGGSDTQYF. This chain connects TRBV11-2 to TRBJ2-3; 10 bases agree with TRBD2. With V trimmed by 2 bases and J by 4 bases, 9 bases remained unmatched. In germline, CDR1 is SGHAT, CDR2 FQNNGV. The CDR3 consists of 17 residues.

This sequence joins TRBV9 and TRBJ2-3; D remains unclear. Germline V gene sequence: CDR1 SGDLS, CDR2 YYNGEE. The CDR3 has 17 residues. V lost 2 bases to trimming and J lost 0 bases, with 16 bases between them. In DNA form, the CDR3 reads TGTGCCAGCAGCGTCTTACTTGGCCCCCCTAGCACAGATACGCAGTATTTT. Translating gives CASSVLLGPPSTDTQYF.

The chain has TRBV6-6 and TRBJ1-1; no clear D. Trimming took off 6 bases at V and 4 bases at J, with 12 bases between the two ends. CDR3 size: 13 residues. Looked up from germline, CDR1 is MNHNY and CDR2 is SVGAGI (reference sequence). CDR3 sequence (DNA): TGTGCCAGCAGGGGAATGAGTTCCACTGAAGCTTTCTTT. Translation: CASRGMSSTEAFF.

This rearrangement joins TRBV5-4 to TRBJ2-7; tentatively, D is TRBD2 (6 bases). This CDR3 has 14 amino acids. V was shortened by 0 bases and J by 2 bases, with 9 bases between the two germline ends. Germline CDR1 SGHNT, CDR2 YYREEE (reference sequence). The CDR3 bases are TGTGCCAGCAGCTTGGCCGGGAGCCCCTACGAGCAGTACTTC. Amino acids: CASSLAGSPYEQYF.

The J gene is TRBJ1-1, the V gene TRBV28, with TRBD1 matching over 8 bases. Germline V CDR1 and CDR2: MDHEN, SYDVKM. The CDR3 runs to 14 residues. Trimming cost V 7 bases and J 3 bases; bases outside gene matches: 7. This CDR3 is CASTRGPIDTEAFF. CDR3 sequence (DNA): TGTGCCAGCACCAGGGGGCCTATAGACACTGAAGCTTTCTTT.

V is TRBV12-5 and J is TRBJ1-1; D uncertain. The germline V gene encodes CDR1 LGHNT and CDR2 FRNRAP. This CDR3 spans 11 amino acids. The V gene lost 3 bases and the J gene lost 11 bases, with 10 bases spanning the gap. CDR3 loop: CASGFLGMAFF. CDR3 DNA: TGTGCTAGTGGTTTTTTGGGAATGGCTTTCTTT.

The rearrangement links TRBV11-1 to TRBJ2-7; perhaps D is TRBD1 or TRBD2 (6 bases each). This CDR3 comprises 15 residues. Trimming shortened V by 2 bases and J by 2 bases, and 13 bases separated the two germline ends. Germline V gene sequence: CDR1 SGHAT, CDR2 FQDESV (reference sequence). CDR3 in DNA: TGTGCCAGCAGCTTATTGGGGGGCGAGGCCTACGAGCAGTACTTC. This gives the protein CASSLLGGEAYEQYF. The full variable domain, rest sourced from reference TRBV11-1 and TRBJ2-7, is EAEVAQSPRYKITEKSQAVAFWCDPISGHATLYWYRQILGQGPELLVQFQDESVVDDSQLPKDRFSAERLKGVDSTLKIQPAELGDSAMYLCASSLLGGEAYEQYFGPGTRLTVT.

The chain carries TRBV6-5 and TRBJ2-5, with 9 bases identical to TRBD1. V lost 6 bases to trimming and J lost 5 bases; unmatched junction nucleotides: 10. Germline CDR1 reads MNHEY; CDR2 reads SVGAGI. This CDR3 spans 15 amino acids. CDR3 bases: TGTGCCAGCAGCAAGGACAGGGGAAATGCGGAGACCCAGTACTTC. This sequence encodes CASSKDRGNAETQYF.

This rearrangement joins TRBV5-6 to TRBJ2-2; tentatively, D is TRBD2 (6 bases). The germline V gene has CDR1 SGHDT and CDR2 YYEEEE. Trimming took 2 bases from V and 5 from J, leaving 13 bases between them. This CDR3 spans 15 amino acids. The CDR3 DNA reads TGTGCCAGCAGCTTTGCGGGGATAGGGACCGGGGAGCTGTTTTTT. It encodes CASSFAGIGTGELFF.

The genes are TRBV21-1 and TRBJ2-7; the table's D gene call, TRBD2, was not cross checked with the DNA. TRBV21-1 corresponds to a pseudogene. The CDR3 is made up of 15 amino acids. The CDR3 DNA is TGTGCCAGCAGCAATTCCCCCGGGTGCCCCTACGAGCAGTACTTC. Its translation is CASSNSPGCPYEQYF.

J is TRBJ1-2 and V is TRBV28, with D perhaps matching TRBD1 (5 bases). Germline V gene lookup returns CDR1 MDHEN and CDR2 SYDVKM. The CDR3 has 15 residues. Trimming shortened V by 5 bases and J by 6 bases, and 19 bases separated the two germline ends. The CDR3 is CASSGYRDASDGYTF. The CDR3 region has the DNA TGTGCCAGCAGTGGATACCGGGACGCCTCGGATGGCTACACCTTC.

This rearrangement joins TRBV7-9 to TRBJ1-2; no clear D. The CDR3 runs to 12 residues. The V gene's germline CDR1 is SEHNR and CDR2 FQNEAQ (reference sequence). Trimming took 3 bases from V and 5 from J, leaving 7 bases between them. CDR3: CASSFNVYGYTF. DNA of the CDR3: TGTGCCAGCAGCTTTAACGTTTATGGCTACACCTTC.

The CDR3 spells CASSFGSYGYTF. CDR3 DNA: TGTGCCAGCAGTTTCGGCAGCTATGGCTACACCTTC. This sequence joins TRBV28 and TRBJ1-2; D is ambiguous. The CDR3 runs to 12 residues. V shed 3 bases and J shed 4 bases, with 6 bases lying between them. Looked up from germline, CDR1 is MDHEN and CDR2 is SYDVKM.

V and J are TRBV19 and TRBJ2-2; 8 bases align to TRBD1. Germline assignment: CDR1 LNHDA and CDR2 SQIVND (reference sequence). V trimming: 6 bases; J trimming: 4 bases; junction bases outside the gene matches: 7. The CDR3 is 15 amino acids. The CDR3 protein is CASRDGDRITGELFF. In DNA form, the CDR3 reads TGTGCCAGTAGGGACGGGGACAGGATCACCGGGGAGCTGTTTTTT.

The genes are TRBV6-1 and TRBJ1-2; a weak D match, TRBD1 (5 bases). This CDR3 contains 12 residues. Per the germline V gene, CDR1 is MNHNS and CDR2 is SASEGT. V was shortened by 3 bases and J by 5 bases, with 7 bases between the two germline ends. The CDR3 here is CASSDPGYGYTF. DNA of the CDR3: TGTGCCAGCAGTGATCCAGGGTATGGCTACACCTTC.

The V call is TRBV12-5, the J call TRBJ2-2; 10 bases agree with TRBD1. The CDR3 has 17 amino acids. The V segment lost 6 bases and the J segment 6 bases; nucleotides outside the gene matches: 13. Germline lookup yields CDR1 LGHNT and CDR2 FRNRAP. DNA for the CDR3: TGTGCTAGTGGCCCGACCACGGGACAGGGGTTCTCCGGGGAGCTGTTTTTT. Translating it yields CASGPTTGQGFSGELFF.

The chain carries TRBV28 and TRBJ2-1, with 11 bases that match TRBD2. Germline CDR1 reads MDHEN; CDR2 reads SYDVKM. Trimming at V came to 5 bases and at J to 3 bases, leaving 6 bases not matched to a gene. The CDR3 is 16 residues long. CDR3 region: CASSPQTSGSYNEQFF. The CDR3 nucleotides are TGTGCCAGCAGTCCGCAAACTAGCGGGAGCTACAATGAGCAGTTCTTC.

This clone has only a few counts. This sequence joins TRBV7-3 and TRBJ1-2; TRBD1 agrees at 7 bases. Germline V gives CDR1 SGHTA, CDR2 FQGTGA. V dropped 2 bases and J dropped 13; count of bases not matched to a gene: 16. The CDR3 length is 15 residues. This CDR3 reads CASSLAPEQGWRFTF. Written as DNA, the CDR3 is TGTGCCAGCAGCTTAGCCCCTGAACAGGGGTGGAGGTTCACCTTC. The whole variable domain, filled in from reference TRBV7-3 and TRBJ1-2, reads GAGVSQTPSNKVTEKGKYVELRCDPISGHTALYWYRQSLGQGPEFLIYFQGTGAADDSGLPNDRFFAVRPEGSVSTLKIQRTERGDSAVYLCASSLAPEQGWRFTFGSGTRLTVV.

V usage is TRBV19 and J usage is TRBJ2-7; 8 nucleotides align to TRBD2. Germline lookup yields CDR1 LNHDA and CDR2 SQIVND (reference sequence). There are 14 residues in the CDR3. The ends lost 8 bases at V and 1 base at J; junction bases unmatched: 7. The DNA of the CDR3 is TGTGCCAGTTCTACGCTAGCGGGTTCCTACGAGCAGTACTTC. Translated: CASSTLAGSYEQYF. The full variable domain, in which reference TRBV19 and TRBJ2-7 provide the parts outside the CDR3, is DGGITQSPKYLFRKEGQNVTLSCEQNLNHDAMYWYRQDPGQGLRLIYYSQIVNDFQKGDIAEGYSVSREKKESFPLTVTSAQKNPTAFYLCASSTLAGSYEQYFGPGTRLTVT.

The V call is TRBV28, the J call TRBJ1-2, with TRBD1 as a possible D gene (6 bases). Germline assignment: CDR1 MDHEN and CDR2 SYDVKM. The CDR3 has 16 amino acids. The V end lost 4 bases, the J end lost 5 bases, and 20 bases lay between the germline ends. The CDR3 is CASSSPIHQGRYGYTF. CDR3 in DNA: TGTGCCAGCAGTTCGCCGATCCACCAGGGGAGGTATGGCTACACCTTC.